A single sample is the source of the 20 T cell receptor beta chains below, sequenced in a study of tumour-infiltrating T cells in Burkitt lymphoma. The assay was immunoSEQ multiplex PCR, and TCRdb's table has in-frame clones only and misses some. Altogether 11,000 to 15,000 clones are present, 60% to 80% being singletons, with the ten largest covering less than 9.5%. The sample comprised tumor tissue. The source of these receptors is a human donor with diffuse large B-cell lymphoma.

This clone was recorded once. The chain uses TRBV4-1 and TRBJ1-2; D gene ambiguous. Germline CDR1 reads MGHRA; CDR2 reads YSYEKL. Deletions cut 0 bases from V and 8 bases from J, with 10 bases between. The CDR3 has 13 amino acids. CDR3 amino acids: CASSQDYFRGYTF. CDR3 sequence (DNA): TGCGCCAGCAGCCAAGATTATTTTAGGGGCTACACCTTC.

This clone was seen once. This chain links TRBV6-1 with TRBJ1-1; D remains unclear. CDR3 length: 15 residues. CDR1 is MNHNS, CDR2 SASEGT, per germline. V was clipped by 7 bases and J by 0 bases, with 15 bases between them. The CDR3 nucleotides read TGTGCCAGCACCTTTATGCCTGGGGTGAACACTGAAGCTTTCTTT. Amino acids: CASTFMPGVNTEAFF.

V and J are TRBV6-5 and TRBJ2-5, with TRBD1 matching 7 bases. CDR1 MNHEY and CDR2 SVGAGI come from the germline V gene. The CDR3 is made up of 15 amino acids. Germline trimming cut 0 bases from V and 2 bases from J; bases unmatched to any gene: 3. The CDR3 bases are TGTGCCAGCAGTTACTCCGGGACAGAGCAAGAGACCCAGTACTTC. It translates to CASSYSGTEQETQYF.

The V and J genes are TRBV6-6 and TRBJ2-1; 8 bases are a match to TRBD1. The V and J ends lost 7 bases and 4 bases, in that order; junction bases with no gene match: 9. The CDR3 loop spans 15 amino acids. Per the germline V gene, CDR1 is MNHNY and CDR2 is SVGAGI (reference sequence). CDR3 nucleotide sequence: TGTGCCAGCAACGAGCAGGGGGCTTCGTACAATGAGCAGTTCTTC. Its protein product is CASNEQGASYNEQFF.

The chain recombines TRBV6-6 with TRBJ1-1; D is ambiguous. Germline loops: CDR1 MNHNY, CDR2 SVGAGI (reference sequence). There are 13 residues in the CDR3. Trimming cost V 5 bases and J 1 base, with 8 bases left between them. The CDR3 DNA reads as TGTGCCAGCAGTGACGGGCAGAACACTGAAGCTTTCTTT. Translation: CASSDGQNTEAFF.

The rearrangement joins TRBV2 to TRBJ2-1, with D tentatively TRBD1 (6 bases). V was cut by 1 base and J by 2 bases, with 9 bases left in between. The germline V gene encodes CDR1 SNHLY and CDR2 FYNNEI. The CDR3 extends over 15 amino acids. This chain's CDR3 is CASSEGWGPYNEQFF. The CDR3 bases are TGTGCCAGCAGTGAAGGGTGGGGGCCCTACAATGAGCAGTTCTTC.

The gene calls are TRBV19 and TRBJ2-3; 7 bases fit TRBD2. CDR1 and CDR2 (germline): LNHDA, SQIVND (reference sequence). V lost 4 bases, J lost 3 bases, and 10 bases stayed unmatched. The CDR3 sequence is 16 residues long. CDR3 sequence (DNA): TGTGCCAGTAGTACTACCAGACTGGGAGGGACAGATACGCAGTATTTT. This translates into CASSTTRLGGTDTQYF. Filled out from reference TRBV19 and TRBJ2-3, the complete variable domain reads DGGITQSPKYLFRKEGQNVTLSCEQNLNHDAMYWYRQDPGQGLRLIYYSQIVNDFQKGDIAEGYSVSREKKESFPLTVTSAQKNPTAFYLCASSTTRLGGTDTQYFGPGTRLTVL.

This clone occurred once. The CDR3 sequence is CASSERTGQETQYF. The CDR3 DNA follows: TGTGCCAGCAGTGAGCGGACGGGCCAAGAGACCCAGTACTTC. This chain connects TRBV2 to TRBJ2-5; D unclear. CDR1 SNHLY and CDR2 FYNNEI come from the germline V gene. The CDR3 runs 14 residues. The V gene lost 3 bases and the J gene lost 1 base, with 9 bases spanning the gap.

This clone was observed a few times. The V and J genes are TRBV2 and TRBJ2-2; the D is unclear. The CDR3 extends over 14 amino acids. Trimming stripped 6 bases from V and 0 bases from J, with 8 bases between. The germline V gene has CDR1 SNHLY and CDR2 FYNNEI. The CDR3 sequence: CASRGITNTGELFF. The CDR3 nucleotides are TGTGCCAGCAGAGGGATAACGAACACCGGGGAGCTGTTTTTT.

V and J are TRBV6-5 and TRBJ2-7; 7 bases agree with TRBD1. V lost 4 bases, J lost 2 bases, and 5 bases stayed unmatched. The CDR3 has 14 residues. The germline V gene has CDR1 MNHEY and CDR2 SVGAGI. In nucleotides, the CDR3 is TGTGCCAGCAGTTCCCCGGGACAGCCCTACGAGCAGTACTTC. It codes for CASSSPGQPYEQYF.

The rearrangement links TRBV30 to TRBJ2-3; 7 bases are shared with TRBD2. The CDR3 sequence is 15 residues long. With V trimmed by 0 bases and J by 3 bases, 6 bases remained unmatched. In germline, CDR1 is GTSNPN, CDR2 SVGIG (reference sequence). The CDR3 nucleotides read TGTGCCTGGAGTGTACAACTAGCGCCGACAGATACGCAGTATTTT. This sequence encodes CAWSVQLAPTDTQYF.

The chain recombines TRBV19 with TRBJ2-1, with 11 bases identical to TRBD2. The junction had 22 bases not matched to a gene; V was cut back by 1 base and J by 8 bases. This CDR3 spans 21 amino acids. Germline CDR1 and CDR2: LNHDA and SQIVND (reference sequence). The CDR3 protein is CASSIGPRENLSLAGDYEQFF. In DNA form, the CDR3 reads TGTGCCAGTAGTATAGGCCCCAGGGAGAATTTATCACTAGCGGGAGACTATGAGCAGTTCTTC.

By proportion, this clone is medium-sized (0.01 to 0.1%). This chain uses TRBV4-1 with TRBJ1-1; weak D call: TRBD1 (5 bases). Germline V gene data show CDR1 as MGHRA and CDR2 as YSYEKL. Deletions cut 0 bases from V and 0 bases from J, with 11 bases between. The CDR3 consists of 16 residues. The CDR3 region has the DNA TGCGCCAGCAGCCAAGAGGTCCCAGGGCTGAACACTGAAGCTTTCTTT. This translates into CASSQEVPGLNTEAFF.

The chain carries TRBV27 and TRBJ2-7; maybe TRBD2 (5 bases). Between the trimmed V and J ends, which lost 3 bases and 5 bases, there was a span of 14 bases. Germline V gene data show CDR1 as MNHEY and CDR2 as SMNVEV (reference sequence). CDR3 length: 14 residues. The CDR3 nucleotides read TGTGCCAGCAGTTTTCTCTCGCGGGTCAACGAGCAGTACTTC. It specifies CASSFLSRVNEQYF.

The V gene is TRBV5-1, the J gene TRBJ2-5; the match to TRBD1 covers 9 bases. This CDR3 has 14 residues. V lost 5 bases to trimming and J lost 3 bases; unmatched junction nucleotides: 5. The V gene's germline CDR1 is SGHRS and CDR2 YFSETQ. CDR3 protein: CASRHRGPKETQYF. CDR3 DNA sequence: TGCGCCAGCAGGCACAGGGGGCCGAAAGAGACCCAGTACTTC. Supplemented by reference TRBV5-1 and TRBJ2-5, the full variable domain reads KAGVTQTPRYLIKTRGQQVTLSCSPISGHRSVSWYQQTPGQGLQFLFEYFSETQRNKGNFPGRFSGRQFSNSRSEMNVSTLELGDSALYLCASRHRGPKETQYFGPGTRLLVL.

The V and J genes are TRBV9 and TRBJ1-3; D not certain. The CDR3 spans 17 residues. Germline CDR1 is SGDLS and CDR2 is YYNGEE. V lost 0 bases, J lost 0 bases, and 13 bases lay in between. The CDR3 here is CASSVGKGSSSGNTIYF. DNA of the CDR3: TGTGCCAGCAGCGTAGGAAAGGGATCAAGCTCTGGAAACACCATATATTTT. Variable domain in full (rest from reference TRBV9 and TRBJ1-3): DSGVTQTPKHLITATGQRVTLRCSPRSGDLSVYWYQQSLDQGLQFLIQYYNGEERAKGNILERFSAQQFPDLHSELNLSSLELGDSALYFCASSVGKGSSSGNTIYFGEGSWLTVV.

The CDR3 here is CASSVATRLIGGGRGTDTQYF. The CDR3 coding sequence is TGTGCCAGCAGCGTAGCTACAAGGTTAATCGGAGGCGGGAGAGGCACAGATACGCAGTATTTT. The chain has TRBV9 and TRBJ2-3, with 7 bases lining up with TRBD2. CDR1 and CDR2 from the germline V gene are SGDLS and YYNGEE. J lost 1 base, V lost 0 bases, and 20 bases had no gene match. The CDR3 is 21 residues long.

On this clone: Other DNA sequences within the sample encode an identical CDR3. The chain has TRBV14 and TRBJ1-1; no clear D. The CDR3 covers 12 residues. CDR1 SGHDN and CDR2 FVKESK come from the germline V gene. V dropped 3 bases and J dropped 2 bases, with 4 bases sitting between them. CDR3 residues: CASSQSNTEAFF. In DNA form, the CDR3 reads TGTGCCAGCAGCCAGAGCAACACTGAAGCTTTCTTT.

This clone was detected a few times. This chain uses TRBV9 with TRBJ2-2; TRBD2 matches 12 bases. J was trimmed by 4 bases and V by 2 bases; bases with no gene match: 9. Germline-derived CDR1 and CDR2 are SGDLS and YYNGEE. The CDR3 covers 18 residues. The CDR3 spells CASSVETSGRIITGELFF. In DNA form, the CDR3 reads TGTGCCAGCAGCGTTGAGACTAGCGGGAGAATTATCACCGGGGAGCTGTTTTTT.

This clone was found once. CDR3 loop: CASSLGPNEQFF. The CDR3 DNA is TGTGCCAGCAGCTTGGGTCCCAATGAGCAGTTCTTC. This chain uses TRBV5-4 with TRBJ2-1, with unresolved D. This CDR3 is built from 12 residues. V lost 0 bases and J lost 6, with 4 bases in between. The germline V gene has CDR1 SGHNT and CDR2 YYREEE (reference sequence).